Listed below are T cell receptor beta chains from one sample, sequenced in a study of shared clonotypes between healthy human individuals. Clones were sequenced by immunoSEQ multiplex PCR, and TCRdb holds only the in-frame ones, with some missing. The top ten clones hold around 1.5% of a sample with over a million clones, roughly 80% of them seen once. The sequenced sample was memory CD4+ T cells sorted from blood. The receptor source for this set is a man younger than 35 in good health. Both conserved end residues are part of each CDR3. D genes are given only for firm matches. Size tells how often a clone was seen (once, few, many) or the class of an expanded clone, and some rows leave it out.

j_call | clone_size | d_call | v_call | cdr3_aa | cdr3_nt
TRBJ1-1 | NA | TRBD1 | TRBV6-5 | CASRTEQGWNTEAFF | TGTGCCAGCAGAACAGAACAGGGGTGGAACACTGAAGCTTTCTTT
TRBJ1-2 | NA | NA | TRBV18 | CASSLDRNYGYTF | TGTGCCAGCTCCCTCGACCGGAACTATGGCTACACCTTC
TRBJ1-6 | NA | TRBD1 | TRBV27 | CASSSFGQGGSPLHF | TGTGCCAGCAGTTCGTTCGGACAGGGTGGGTCACCCCTCCACTTT
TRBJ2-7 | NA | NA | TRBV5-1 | CASSLRDASSYEQYF | TGCGCCAGCAGTCTCCGGGACGCGAGCTCCTACGAGCAGTACTTC
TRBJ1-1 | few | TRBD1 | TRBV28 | CASTNRGKNTEAFF | TGTGCCAGCACCAACAGGGGAAAGAACACTGAAGCTTTCTTT
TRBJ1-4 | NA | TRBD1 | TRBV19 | CASSPQTGANEKLFF | TGTGCCAGTAGTCCCCAGACAGGGGCAAATGAAAAACTGTTTTTT
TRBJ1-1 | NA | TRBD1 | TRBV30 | CAWDRAVNTEAFF | TGTGCCTGGGACAGGGCGGTGAACACTGAAGCTTTCTTT
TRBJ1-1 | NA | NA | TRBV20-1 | CSAIPYGEAFF | TGCAGTGCTATACCTTATGGTGAAGCTTTCTTT
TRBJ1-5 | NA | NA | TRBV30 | CAWSKQGGNQPQHF | TGTGCCTGGAGTAAGCAGGGAGGCAATCAGCCCCAGCATTTT
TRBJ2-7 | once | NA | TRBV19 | CASSTQKIAAEQYF | TGTGCCAGTAGTACCCAAAAAATTGCTGCCGAGCAGTACTTC
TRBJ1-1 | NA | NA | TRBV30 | CAWSVHLGALTEAFF | TGTGCCTGGAGTGTACATCTAGGGGCTCTCACTGAAGCTTTCTTT
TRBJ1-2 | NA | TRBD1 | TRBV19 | CAASTGGGYGYTF | TGTGCCGCCTCGACAGGGGGAGGCTATGGCTACACCTTC
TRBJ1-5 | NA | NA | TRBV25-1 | CASSESDQPQHF | TGTGCCAGCAGTGAATCAGACCAGCCCCAGCATTTT
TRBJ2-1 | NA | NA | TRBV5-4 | CASSFDPGGNEQFF | TGTGCCAGCAGCTTCGACCCCGGCGGCAATGAGCAGTTCTTC
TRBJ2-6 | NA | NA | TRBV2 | CASNRDILSGANVLTF | TGTGCCAGCAACCGGGACATCCTCTCTGGGGCCAACGTCCTGACTTTC
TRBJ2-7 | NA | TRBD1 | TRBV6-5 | CASSYSTTGASYEQYF | TGTGCCAGCAGTTACTCGACGACAGGGGCCTCCTACGAGCAGTACTTC
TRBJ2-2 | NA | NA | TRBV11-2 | CASSTVLRGAGELFF | TGTGCCAGCAGCACCGTCCTAAGAGGGGCCGGGGAGCTGTTTTTT
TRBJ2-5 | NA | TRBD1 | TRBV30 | CAWGKGTVGETQYF | TGTGCCTGGGGGAAGGGGACAGTAGGAGAGACCCAGTACTTC
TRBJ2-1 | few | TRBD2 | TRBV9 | CASSVATRREGFQYEQFF | TGTGCCAGCAGCGTAGCTACTCGGCGGGAGGGCTTCCAATATGAGCAGTTCTTC
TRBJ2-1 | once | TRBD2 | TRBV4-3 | CASSRGDYLNEQFF | TGCGCCAGCAGCCGAGGGGACTACCTCAATGAGCAGTTCTTC
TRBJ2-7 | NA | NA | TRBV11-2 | CASSQMAGREQYF | TGTGCCAGCAGCCAGATGGCGGGGCGCGAGCAGTACTTC
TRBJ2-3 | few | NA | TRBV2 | CASSFPWGNDTDTQYF | TGTGCCAGCAGTTTCCCCTGGGGTAACGATACAGATACGCAGTATTTT
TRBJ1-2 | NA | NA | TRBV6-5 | CASRTTGSYTF | TGTGCCAGCAGAACAACAGGGAGCTACACCTTC
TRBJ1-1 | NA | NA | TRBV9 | CASSVLPGDTEAFF | TGTGCCAGCAGCGTATTGCCAGGGGACACTGAAGCTTTCTTT
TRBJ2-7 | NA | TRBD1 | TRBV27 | CASSKRGQTDYEQYF | TGTGCCAGCAGTAAGAGGGGACAGACGGACTACGAGCAGTACTTC
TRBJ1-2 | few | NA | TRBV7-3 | CASSLRASNYGYTF | TGTGCCAGCAGCTTAAGGGCCTCTAACTATGGCTACACCTTC
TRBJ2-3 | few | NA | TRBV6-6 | CASSNTDTQYF | TGTGCCAGCAGTAACACAGATACGCAGTATTTT
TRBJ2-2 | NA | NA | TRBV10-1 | CASSESRTAAHTGELFF | TGCGCCAGCAGTGAATCGCGGACAGCGGCTCACACCGGGGAGCTGTTTTTT
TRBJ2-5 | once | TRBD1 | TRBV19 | CASSILWDRAAQETQYF | TGTGCCAGTAGTATTCTCTGGGACAGGGCTGCCCAAGAGACCCAGTACTTC
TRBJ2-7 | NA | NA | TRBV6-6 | CASSYSSTSFGDEQYF | TGTGCCAGCAGTTACTCGTCTACTAGCTTCGGGGACGAGCAGTACTTC
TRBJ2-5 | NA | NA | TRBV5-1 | CASSGGFQETQYF | TGCGCCAGCAGCGGAGGCTTCCAAGAGACCCAGTACTTC
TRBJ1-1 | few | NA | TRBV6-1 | CASNTNTEAFF | TGTGCCAGCAACACCAACACTGAAGCTTTCTTT
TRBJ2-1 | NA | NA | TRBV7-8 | CASSSVPAGVLGDEQFF | TGTGCCAGCAGCTCAGTTCCCGCAGGCGTGTTGGGGGATGAGCAGTTCTTC
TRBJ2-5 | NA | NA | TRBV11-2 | CASSLYETQYF | TGTGCCAGCAGCTTATACGAGACCCAGTACTTC
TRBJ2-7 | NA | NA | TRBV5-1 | CASSLDGASYEQYF | TGCGCCAGCAGCTTGGATGGGGCCTCCTACGAGCAGTACTTC
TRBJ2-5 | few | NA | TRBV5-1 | CASSINQETQYF | TGCGCCAGCAGCATAAATCAAGAGACCCAGTACTTC
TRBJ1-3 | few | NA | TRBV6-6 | CASQGTGNTIYF | TGTGCCAGCCAAGGGACTGGAAACACCATATATTTT
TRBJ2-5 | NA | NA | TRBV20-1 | CSEPRGETQYF | TGCAGTGAACCCAGGGGAGAGACCCAGTACTTC
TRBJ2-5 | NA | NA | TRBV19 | CASSTLAGETQYF | TGTGCCAGTAGTACGCTTGCGGGAGAGACCCAGTACTTC
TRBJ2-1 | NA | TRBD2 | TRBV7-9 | CASSLLVSAGGINEQFF | TGTGCCAGCAGCTTACTGGTATCAGCGGGAGGAATTAATGAGCAGTTCTTC
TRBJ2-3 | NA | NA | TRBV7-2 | CASIRRVGSTDTQYF | TGTGCCAGCATCAGAAGGGTAGGCAGCACAGATACGCAGTATTTT
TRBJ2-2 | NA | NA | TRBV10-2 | CASSVGASGLGGGELFF | TGCGCCAGCAGCGTCGGCGCTAGCGGATTAGGGGGCGGGGAGCTGTTTTTT
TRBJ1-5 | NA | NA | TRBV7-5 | CARSLAGGQGQKYSNQPQHF | TGTGCCAGAAGCTTAGCGGGGGGACAGGGGCAGAAGTATAGCAATCAGCCCCAGCATTTT
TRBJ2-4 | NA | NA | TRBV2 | CASSVSNIQYF | TGTGCCAGCAGTGTATCAAACATTCAGTACTTC
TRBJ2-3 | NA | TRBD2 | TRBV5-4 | CASSDLAGSDTQYF | TGTGCCAGCAGCGACCTAGCGGGGTCAGATACGCAGTATTTT
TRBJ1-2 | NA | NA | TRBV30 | CAWSVMFEGGGYTF | TGTGCCTGGAGTGTAATGTTCGAGGGCGGTGGCTACACCTTC
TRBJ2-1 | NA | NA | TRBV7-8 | CASSNAQGTEQFF | TGTGCCAGCAGCAACGCTCAGGGCACCGAGCAGTTCTTC
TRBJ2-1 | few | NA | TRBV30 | CAWSGLVGEQFF | TGTGCCTGGAGTGGACTAGTGGGTGAGCAGTTCTTC
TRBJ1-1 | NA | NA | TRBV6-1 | CASPWAEHTEAFF | TGTGCCAGCCCTTGGGCAGAGCACACTGAAGCTTTCTTT
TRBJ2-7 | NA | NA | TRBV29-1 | CSVDDVGSSYEQYF | TGCAGCGTTGATGATGTGGGCTCCTCCTACGAGCAGTACTTC
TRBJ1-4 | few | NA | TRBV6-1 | CASSEEVWEKLFF | TGTGCCAGCAGTGAAGAGGTGTGGGAAAAACTGTTTTTT
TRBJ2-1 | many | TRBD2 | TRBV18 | CASSPRLAGYNEQFF | TGTGCCAGCTCCCCCAGACTAGCGGGGTACAATGAGCAGTTCTTC
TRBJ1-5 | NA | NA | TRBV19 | CASSWGNQPQHF | TGTGCCAGTAGTTGGGGGAATCAGCCCCAGCATTTT